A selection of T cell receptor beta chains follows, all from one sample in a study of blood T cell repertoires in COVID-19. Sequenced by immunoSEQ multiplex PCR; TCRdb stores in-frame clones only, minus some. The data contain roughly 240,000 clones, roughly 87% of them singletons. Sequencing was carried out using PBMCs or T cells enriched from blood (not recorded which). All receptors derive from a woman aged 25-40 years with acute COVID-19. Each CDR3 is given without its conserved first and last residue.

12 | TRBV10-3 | ATRLRDRGDGYT
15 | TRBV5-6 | ASSWPRVGGGGTEAF
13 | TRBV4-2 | ASSQEGTRQDEQY
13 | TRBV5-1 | ASSLDANRNTEAF
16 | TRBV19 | ASSIDLGGGLDFNEQF
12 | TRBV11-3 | ASSLAGAYNEQF
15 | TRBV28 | ASTAGQGPSSGNTIY
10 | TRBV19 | ASSKQGNEQY
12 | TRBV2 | ASSEGRSNQPQH
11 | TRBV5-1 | ASSLYKNTEAF
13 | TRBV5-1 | ASSLEGGGWYEQY
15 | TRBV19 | ASRKTRDRSSGNTIY
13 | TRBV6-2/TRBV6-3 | ASSPGGGFNQPQH
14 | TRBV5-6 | ASSFKQGFSNQPQH
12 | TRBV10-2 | ASRRVGQSLEQY
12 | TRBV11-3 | ASSLGQSSYEQY
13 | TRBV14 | ASSQDRGQGVGYT
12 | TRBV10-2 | ASKQGNVNTEAF
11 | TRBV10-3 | AISPDSNYGYT
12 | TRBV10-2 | ASTQGAPAETQY
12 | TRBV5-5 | ASSLEWQGYEQY
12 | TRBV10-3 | AIKASGGLDTQY
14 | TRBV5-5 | ASSLVAGQLNEKLF
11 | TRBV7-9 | ASSFFRAGEAF